The clone carrying this T cell receptor beta chain came up once. The antigen is undetermined. The germline V gene encodes CDR1 SGHDT and CDR2 YYEEEE. V gave up 1 base and J gave up 8 bases; unmatched junction bases: 5. The CDR3 has 14 residues. The data were obtained in a study of cytomegalovirus exposure and HLA in healthy donors. Vbeta (60) and Jbeta (13) primers were used in the PCR. The data were produced by immunoSEQ multiplex PCR, yet TCRdb's version contains in-frame clones alone and is incomplete. Among about 110,000 clones listed, about 71% were seen once. Points from the study as a whole: Common viral pathogens (according to a later analysis) appeared linked to several of the most significant clusters. Information on immune exposure was restricted to one variable (CMV serostatus).

The sample comprised PBMCs. This chain joins TRBV5-6 and TRBJ1-4; 7 bases agree with TRBD1. This TCR was recovered from a boy aged 5-17 years in good health and CMV-seronegative. The CDR3 here is CASSLTGAGEKLFF. The CDR3 DNA reads TGTGCCAGCAGCTTGACAGGGGCAGGAGAAAAACTGTTTTTT.